The source of this TCR beta chain is a study of blood T cell repertoires in COVID-19. About the research overall: Some COVID-19 samples were acute and others convalescent; all came from the United States, Italy and Spain. Sample material is recorded as cDNA or gDNA derived from T cells, B-cell-depleted T cells, or PBMCs.

Original analysis: Amplification of reference gene primers was used by the study to estimate nucleated cell counts. Repertoires were generated with immunoSEQ multiplex PCR, while TCRdb's copy carries only in-frame clones and drops some. That table is the source of V, J and clone size, and D and trimming were worked out from the DNA. This table holds around 100,000 clones, 80% to 90% found once. The sequencing sample was made of peripheral blood. The sequence derives from a human donor in a cohort sampled during active COVID-19.

CDR3 region: CASRYSGHDTDTQYF. CDR3 DNA: TGTGCCAGCAGATATAGCGGCCATGACACAGATACGCAGTATTTT. The gene calls are TRBV28 and TRBJ2-3; D perhaps matches TRBD2 (6 bases). Germline V gives CDR1 MDHEN, CDR2 SYDVKM. The CDR3 totals 15 residues. V shed 6 bases and J shed 2 bases, with 15 bases lying between them.